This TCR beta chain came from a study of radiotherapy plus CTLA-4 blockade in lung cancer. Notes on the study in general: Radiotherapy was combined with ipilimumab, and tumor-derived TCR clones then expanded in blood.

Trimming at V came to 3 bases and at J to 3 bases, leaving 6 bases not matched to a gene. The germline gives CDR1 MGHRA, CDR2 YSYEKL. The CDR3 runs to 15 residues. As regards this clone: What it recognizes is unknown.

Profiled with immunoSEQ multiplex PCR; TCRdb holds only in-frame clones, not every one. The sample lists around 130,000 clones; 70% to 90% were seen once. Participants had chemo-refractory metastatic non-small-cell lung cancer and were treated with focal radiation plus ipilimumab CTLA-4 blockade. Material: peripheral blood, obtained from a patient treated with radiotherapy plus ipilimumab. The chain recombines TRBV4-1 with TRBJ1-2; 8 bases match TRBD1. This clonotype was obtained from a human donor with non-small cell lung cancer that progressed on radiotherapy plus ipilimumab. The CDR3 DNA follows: TGCGCCAGCAGCCAGGCCGGACAGGGCGACTATGGCTACACCTTC. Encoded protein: CASSQAGQGDYGYTF.